The entry below describes one T cell receptor beta chain. This sample was included in a study of CD8 T cells in Susac syndrome. About the research overall: Active disease was present in about six of the sequenced Susac syndrome patients, and remission in under 10. Blood was drawn from Susac syndrome patients while they were therapy-naive, on corticosteroids, or on intravenous immunoglobulin alone.

In blood CD8+ and CD4+ T cells, TCR beta underwent sequencing. Recently defined diagnostic criteria for definite or probable disease were fulfilled by Susac syndrome patients. Random-hexamer reverse transcription was applied to 0.5 to 1 ug RNA. MiXCR was run by TCRdb on the immunoSEQ multiplex PCR reads, yielding one entry per CDR3 protein. This sample has some 200,000 distinct CDR3 sequences, with nearly 97% found just once. Germline lookup yields CDR1 SGHTA and CDR2 FQGNSA. The length of the CDR3 is 17 residues. V gave up 0 bases and J gave up 8 bases, with 22 bases separating them. The TCR sequence derives from a human donor with Susac syndrome. Sequenced input: CD4+ T cells from PBMCs. The V call is TRBV7-2, the J call TRBJ2-5; tentatively, D is TRBD2 (6 bases). Here the CDR3 DNA reads TGTGCCAGCAGCTTAGCCACCCTCCGGGACTCCTCACATACCCAGTACTTC. This encodes CASSLATLRDSSHTQYF.